The 10 T cell receptor beta chains in this list originate from one sample, sequenced in a study of blood T cells in healthy people across ages. A second PCR of 7 to 11 cycles used a sample-barcoded 5' primer and a J-beta primer mix. TCRdb re-analysed the 5' RACE reads in MiXCR, keeping a single row per CDR3 protein. In the table there are almost 300,000 distinct CDR3 sequences, 25% to 30% of which are singletons. Sequencing was done on a sample of blood. These receptors originate from a woman between 70 and 85 years old in good health.

This clonotype was detected a few times. The chain's CDR3 is CASKPDYFIPYYEQYF. The CDR3 coding sequence is TGTGCCAGCAAGCCCGACTACTTCATCCCATACTACGAGCAGTACTTC. The rearrangement links TRBV6-1 to TRBJ2-7; D is perhaps TRBD2 (5 bases). Trimming stripped 7 bases from V and 3 bases from J, with 22 bases between. Germline V gives CDR1 MNHNS, CDR2 SASEGT. CDR3 length: 16 amino acids.

This clonotype was recorded a few times. The chain combines TRBV18 with TRBJ2-2; 14 bases are shared with TRBD2. The CDR3 runs to 20 residues. Trimming cost V 3 bases and J 5 bases; bases outside gene matches: 14. The germline CDR1 and CDR2 sequences are KGHSH and LQKENI. CDR3 DNA: TGTGCCAGCTCACCCCTCGGACTAGCGGGAGGACCGGGAAGAACCGGGGAGCTGTTTTTT. It codes for CASSPLGLAGGPGRTGELFF.

This clonotype was detected a few times. The rearrangement joins TRBV3-1 to TRBJ2-1, with 9 bases matching TRBD1. Germline V CDR1 and CDR2: LGHDT, YNNKEL (reference sequence). V lost 1 base to trimming and J lost 7 bases; unmatched junction nucleotides: 5. The CDR3 contains 15 residues. The CDR3 loop is CASSQGGQGANEQFF. The CDR3 DNA follows: TGTGCCAGCAGCCAAGGGGGACAGGGTGCTAATGAGCAGTTCTTC.

This clonotype was observed a handful of times. The junction differs from germline at one of its ends, possibly a read error. This chain links TRBV29-1 with TRBJ2-1; D not certain. The J call may be incorrect, as the DNA end agrees better with TRBJ2-5. The CDR3 has 11 amino acids. The germline V gene has CDR1 SQVTM and CDR2 ANQGSEA. The CDR3 sequence: CGVTELETQYF. CDR3 nucleotides: TGCGGCGTTACAGAACTTGAGACCCAGTACTTC.

The chain recombines TRBV9 with TRBJ1-1, with D uncertain. Deletions cut 4 bases from V and 3 bases from J, with 4 bases between. Per germline, CDR1 SGDLS and CDR2 YYNGEE. The CDR3 contains 11 residues. CDR3 loop: CASSSDTEAFF. The DNA of the CDR3 is TGTGCCAGCAGCTCCGACACTGAAGCTTTCTTT.

The chain is built from TRBV6-1 and TRBJ2-1; perhaps D is TRBD1 or TRBD2 (5 bases each). The germline V gene encodes CDR1 MNHNS and CDR2 SASEGT. Between the trimmed V and J ends, which lost 3 bases and 2 bases, there was a span of 20 bases. The CDR3 has 18 amino acids. CDR3 sequence: CASSDGTRVGRTYNEQFF. CDR3 DNA: TGTGCCAGCAGTGACGGGACCCGAGTTGGACGCACCTACAATGAGCAGTTCTTC.

This clonotype occurred a few times. The J gene is TRBJ1-4, the V gene TRBV28; 9 bases agree with TRBD1. CDR1 MDHEN and CDR2 SYDVKM come from the germline V gene. CDR3 length: 14 residues. The trim removed 7 bases at V and 5 bases at J, leaving 5 bases unmatched. The CDR3 region has the DNA TGTGCCAGCACATCCGGGACAGGGAATGAAAAACTGTTTTTT. Protein product: CASTSGTGNEKLFF.

This clonotype has a count of ten or more. J is TRBJ2-5 and V is TRBV7-2, with a weak D call TRBD2 (5 bases). CDR3 length: 15 residues. From germline, CDR1 is SGHTA and CDR2 FQGNSA. V was cut by 4 bases and J by 7 bases, with 19 bases left in between. The chain's CDR3 is CASSSPRAGVSTQYF. As DNA, the CDR3 is TGTGCCAGCAGCTCCCCAAGGGCGGGTGTATCGACCCAGTACTTC.

This clonotype was seen only a few times. The chain is built from TRBV24-1 and TRBJ2-2; TRBD1 matches 8 bases. V lost 2 bases to trimming and J lost 4 bases; unmatched junction nucleotides: 5. CDR1 is KGHDR, CDR2 SFDVKD, per germline. This CDR3 is 16 amino acids long. As DNA, the CDR3 is TGTGCCACCAGTGATTCCGGGACAGGCCTCACCGGGGAGCTGTTTTTT. It translates to CATSDSGTGLTGELFF.

This clonotype was detected only a few times. This chain uses TRBV12-3 or TRBV12-4 with TRBJ2-1; TRBD1 or TRBD2 may be the D gene (6 bases each). There are 15 residues in the CDR3. V was shortened by 3 bases and J by 5 bases, with 14 bases between the two germline ends. The CDR3 coding sequence is TGTGCCAGCAGTTTGGAGGGAAGGGGGGACAATGAGCAGTTCTTC. Amino acid sequence: CASSLEGRGDNEQFF.